This entry is about one TCR beta chain. Its target is not known. The data were taken from a study of T cell clonotyping in hematopoietic cell transplantation. The ends lost 5 bases at V and 6 bases at J; junction bases unmatched: 13. Germline CDR1 reads LNHDA; CDR2 reads SQIVND (reference sequence). CDR3 length: 17 amino acids. Clones were read by immunoSEQ multiplex PCR, and TCRdb kept only the in-frame ones, dropping some. The sample has 27,000 or so clones, around 95% seen once. Whole-study findings and limits: Without cell sorting, CD4 versus CD8 contributions remain unresolved. At the given depth, recipient repertoires were over 95% de novo clonotypes.

The sequenced material came from peripheral blood mononuclear cells. The receptor was derived from a man aged 45 to 65 in good health. Some clones in this sample may be carry-over from other donors' samples. V usage is TRBV19 and J usage is TRBJ2-3; TRBD2 agrees at 11 bases. Here the CDR3 reads CASSPPPLAGDWDTQYF. CDR3 nucleotides: TGTGCCAGTAGTCCACCCCCACTAGCGGGGGATTGGGATACGCAGTATTTT.